Below are 8 T cell receptor beta chains sequenced from a single sample in a study of T cell responses to AZD1222 COVID-19 vaccine. Sequenced by immunoSEQ multiplex PCR; TCRdb stores in-frame clones only, minus some. The table lists approximately 84,000 clones, 85% to 90% of them singletons, with 2.5% in the top ten. The sequences come from peripheral blood, collected 28 days after the second AZD1222 dose. Receptor source: an adult who received the AZD1222 COVID-19 vaccine.

V gene TRBV5-4 combines with J gene TRBJ1-4, with unresolved D. Germline V gene data show CDR1 as SGHNT and CDR2 as YYREEE (reference sequence). V was clipped by 4 bases and J by 2 bases, with 18 bases between them. The length of the CDR3 is 17 residues. The DNA of the CDR3 is TGTGCCAGCAGCCCGCGGCCGGTTGTAGGGACTAATGAAAAACTGTTTTTT. Protein: CASSPRPVVGTNEKLFF.

This chain joins TRBV5-1 and TRBJ1-2, with 9 bases that match TRBD1. CDR1 and CDR2 from the germline V gene are SGHRS and YFSETQ. The trim removed 0 bases at V and 7 bases at J, leaving 4 bases unmatched. The CDR3 has 14 residues. The CDR3 DNA reads TGCGCCAGCAGCTTGGAACAGGGGGCTGGTGGCTACACCTTC. Translated: CASSLEQGAGGYTF.

The V gene is TRBV2, the J gene TRBJ1-5, with 7 bases fitting TRBD1. The ends lost 7 bases at V and 1 base at J; junction bases unmatched: 7. The CDR3 sequence is 15 residues long. The V gene's germline CDR1 is SNHLY and CDR2 FYNNEI. The CDR3 reads CASKGQDGSNQPQHF. For the CDR3, the DNA is TGTGCCAGCAAAGGACAGGATGGGAGCAATCAGCCCCAGCATTTT.

The gene calls are TRBV6-5 and TRBJ1-1; D gene ambiguous. V lost 7 bases to trimming and J lost 0 bases, with 9 bases between them. Per the germline V gene, CDR1 is MNHEY and CDR2 is SVGAGI. CDR3 length equals 13 residues. The CDR3 spells CASKRVMNTEAFF. The CDR3 DNA reads as TGTGCCAGCAAAAGGGTGATGAACACTGAAGCTTTCTTT.

The DNA of the CDR3 is TGTGCCAGCAGCCAAGGACAGGGGGCTGGGGATGAGCAGTTCTTC. It encodes CASSQGQGAGDEQFF. The genes are TRBV6-2 or TRBV6-3 and TRBJ2-1, with TRBD1 matching 11 bases. V shed 6 bases and J 8 bases; nucleotides not matched to a gene: 9. This CDR3 is built from 15 residues. CDR1 is MNHEY and CDR2 is SVGEGT in the germline V gene.

This chain connects TRBV4-2 to TRBJ1-5, with D possibly being TRBD1 (6 bases). Germline-derived CDR1 and CDR2 are LGHNA and YNFKEQ. The CDR3 is 16 residues long. V shed 0 bases and J shed 7 bases, with 16 bases lying between them. This chain's CDR3 is CASSQEGLGGGQPQHF. The CDR3 region has the DNA TGTGCCAGCAGCCAAGAAGGGCTGGGGGGCGGACAGCCCCAGCATTTT.

The chain recombines TRBV2 with TRBJ1-5, with 8 bases matching TRBD1. CDR1 is SNHLY and CDR2 is FYNNEI in the germline V gene. V lost 6 bases to trimming and J lost 2 bases; unmatched junction nucleotides: 6. This CDR3 spans 15 amino acids. The CDR3 sequence: CASSATGDGNQPQHF. The CDR3 DNA is TGTGCCAGCAGCGCGACAGGGGATGGCAATCAGCCCCAGCATTTT.

This chain uses TRBV18 with TRBJ2-2; D is undetermined. Germline V CDR1 and CDR2: KGHSH, LQKENI. V lost 2 bases and J 0 bases, leaving 13 bases between the germline ends. This CDR3 is 17 amino acids long. The CDR3 DNA reads as TGTGCCAGCTCACCATCCATTGGGCAGACGAACACCGGGGAGCTGTTTTTT. Translated: CASSPSIGQTNTGELFF. Full variable domain (rest looked up from reference TRBV18 and TRBJ2-2): NAGVMQNPRHLVRRRGQEARLRCSPMKGHSHVYWYRQLPEEGLKFMVYLQKENIIDESGMPKERFSAEFPKEGPSILRIQQVVRGDSAAYFCASSPSIGQTNTGELFFGEGSRLTVL.